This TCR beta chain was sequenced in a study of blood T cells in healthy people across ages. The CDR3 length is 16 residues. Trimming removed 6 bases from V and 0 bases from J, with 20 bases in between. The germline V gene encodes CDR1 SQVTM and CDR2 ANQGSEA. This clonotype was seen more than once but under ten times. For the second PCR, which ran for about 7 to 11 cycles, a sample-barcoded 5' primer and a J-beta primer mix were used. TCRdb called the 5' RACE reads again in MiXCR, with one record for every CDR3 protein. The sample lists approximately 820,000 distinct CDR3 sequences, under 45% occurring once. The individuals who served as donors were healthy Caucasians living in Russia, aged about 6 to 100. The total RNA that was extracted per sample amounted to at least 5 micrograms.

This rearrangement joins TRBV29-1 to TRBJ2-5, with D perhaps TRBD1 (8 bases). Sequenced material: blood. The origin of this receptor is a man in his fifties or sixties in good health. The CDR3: CSVSGGSGAHQETQYF. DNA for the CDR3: TGCAGCGTGTCAGGGGGCAGCGGGGCTCACCAAGAGACCCAGTACTTC.